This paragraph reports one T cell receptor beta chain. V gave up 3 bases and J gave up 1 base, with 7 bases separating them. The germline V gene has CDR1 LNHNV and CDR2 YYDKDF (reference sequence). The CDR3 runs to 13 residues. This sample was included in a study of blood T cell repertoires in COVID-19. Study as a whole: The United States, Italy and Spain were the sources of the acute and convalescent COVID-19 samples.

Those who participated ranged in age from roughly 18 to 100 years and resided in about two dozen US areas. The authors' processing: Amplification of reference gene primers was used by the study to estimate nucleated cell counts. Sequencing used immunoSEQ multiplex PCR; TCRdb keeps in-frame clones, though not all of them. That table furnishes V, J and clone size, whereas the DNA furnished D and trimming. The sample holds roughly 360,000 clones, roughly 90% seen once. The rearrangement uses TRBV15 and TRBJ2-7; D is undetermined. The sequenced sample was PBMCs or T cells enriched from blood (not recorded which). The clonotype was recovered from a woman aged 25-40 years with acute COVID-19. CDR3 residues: CATSSGRSYEQYF. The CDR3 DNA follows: TGTGCCACCAGCAGTGGCCGTTCCTACGAGCAGTACTTC. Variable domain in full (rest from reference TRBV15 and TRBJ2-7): DAMVIQNPRYQVTQFGKPVTLSCSQTLNHNVMYWYQQKSSQAPKLLFHYYDKDFNNEADTPDNFQSRRPNTSFCFLDIRSPGLGDTAMYLCATSSGRSYEQYFGPGTRLTVT.